These 22 T cell receptor beta chains were sequenced from one sample in a study of CXCR3-negative and CXCR3-positive naive CD8 T cells. 5' RACE with UMI labels generated the TRB cDNA libraries. TCRdb re-called the 5' RACE reads, yielding one record per CDR3 amino acid sequence without DNA. The data show approximately 88,000 distinct CDR3 sequences, and the top ten clones hold over 1.5%. Sequencing input: naive CXCR3- CD8+ T cells from blood. The subset was: CD45RO-CCR7+CD27+CD95- naive CD8+ T cells lacking CXCR3 (TNR3-). The receptors come from a human donor in good health. Some clones in this sample may be carry-over from other donors' samples.

The rearrangement links TRBV15 to TRBJ1-6; absent DNA, TCRdb's TRBD1 call cannot be checked. Germline-derived CDR1 and CDR2 are LNHNV and YYDKDF (reference sequence). CDR3 size: 17 residues. This CDR3 is CATSRAPGGLDNSPLHF. Variable domain in full (rest from reference TRBV15 and TRBJ1-6): DAMVIQNPRYQVTQFGKPVTLSCSQTLNHNVMYWYQQKSSQAPKLLFHYYDKDFNNEADTPDNFQSRRPNTSFCFLDIRSPGLGDTAMYLCATSRAPGGLDNSPLHFGNGTRLTVT.

The chain employs TRBV5-1 and TRBJ1-1. Germline CDR1 reads SGHRS; CDR2 reads YFSETQ. The length of the CDR3 is 13 residues. CDR3 sequence reads: CASSLAGNTEAFF.

The chain has TRBV16 and TRBJ2-3. The CDR3 sequence is 18 residues long. Germline-derived CDR1 and CDR2 are KGHSY and FQNENV. CDR3 protein: CASSPWEYGTNIADTQYF. Full variable domain (remainder filled in from reference TRBV16 and TRBJ2-3): GEEVAQTPKHLVRGEGQKAKLYCAPIKGHSYVFWYQQVLKNEFKFLISFQNENVFDETGMPKERFSAKCLPNSPCSLEIQATKLEDSAVYFCASSPWEYGTNIADTQYFGPGTRLTVL.

V and J are TRBV5-1 and TRBJ2-1; the TRBD1 assignment by TCRdb is unverifiable without DNA. Per germline, CDR1 SGHRS and CDR2 YFSETQ. This CDR3 has 14 amino acids. The CDR3 sequence: CASSLAGSRYEQFF.

The rearrangement joins TRBV7-6 to TRBJ1-2; the D gene TCRdb calls, TRBD1, cannot be checked with no DNA. This CDR3 comprises 17 residues. The germline V gene has CDR1 SGHVS and CDR2 FNYEAQ. The CDR3 spells CASSLERSGGGNYGYTF.

V and J are TRBV10-3 and TRBJ1-5. The CDR3 has 12 residues. Germline V CDR1 and CDR2: ENHRY, SYGVKD. The CDR3 loop reads CAISETGQPQHF.

CDR3 region: CASSRQHGELFF. This chain joins TRBV27 and TRBJ2-2; TCRdb names TRBD1, which stays unverified in the absence of DNA. CDR3 length: 12 residues. The germline V gene has CDR1 MNHEY and CDR2 SMNVEV (reference sequence).

The rearrangement joins TRBV5-1 to TRBJ2-1; TCRdb designates TRBD1, a call that cannot be tested without DNA. The CDR3 runs 16 residues. Germline V lookup: CDR1 SGHRS, CDR2 YFSETQ. This CDR3 reads CASTVDLAGPYNEQFF.

This chain uses TRBV5-6 with TRBJ2-2; TCRdb's D gene call, TRBD1, goes unchecked for lack of DNA. The CDR3 runs to 14 residues. Germline lookup yields CDR1 SGHDT and CDR2 YYEEEE. The CDR3 here is CASSIGTGAGELFF.

J is TRBJ2-7 and V is TRBV14; the D gene TCRdb calls, TRBD2, cannot be checked with no DNA. This CDR3 is built from 14 residues. Germline V gives CDR1 SGHDN, CDR2 FVKESK. The CDR3: CASSEGLGDYEQYF.

The chain has TRBV11-2 and TRBJ2-2. Per the germline V gene, CDR1 is SGHAT and CDR2 is FQNNGV. This CDR3 is built from 15 residues. This CDR3 reads CASSSVGRSTGELFF.

J is TRBJ2-1 and V is TRBV9; absent DNA, TCRdb's TRBD1 call cannot be checked. The germline CDR1 and CDR2 sequences are SGDLS and YYNGEE. This CDR3 has 17 amino acids. The CDR3 loop is CASSVHSGGGLYNEQFF.

The gene calls are TRBV6-5 and TRBJ1-1; TCRdb indicates TRBD1, and absent DNA this call remains unverified. Germline assignment: CDR1 MNHEY and CDR2 SVGAGI. CDR3 length equals 13 residues. This CDR3 reads CASTLDPDTEAFF.

The chain employs TRBV29-1 and TRBJ1-1. Germline-derived CDR1 and CDR2 are SQVTM and ANQGSEA. The CDR3 has 13 residues. CDR3 loop: CSVLTDLNTEAFF.

The chain employs TRBV29-1 and TRBJ2-2. Germline lookup yields CDR1 SQVTM and CDR2 ANQGSEA. This CDR3 contains 13 residues. CDR3 in amino acids: CSINLGRVGELFF.

This chain joins TRBV25-1 and TRBJ1-5. The CDR3 totals 14 residues. Germline assignment: CDR1 MGHDK and CDR2 SYGVNS. The CDR3 sequence is CASSELAGPQPQHF.

The V and J genes are TRBV15 and TRBJ2-7. The CDR3 totals 15 residues. Germline lookup yields CDR1 LNHNV and CDR2 YYDKDF (reference sequence). The CDR3: CATSRDRASSYEQYF.

The chain employs TRBV28 and TRBJ1-1; checking the TCRdb D call of TRBD1 is not possible without DNA. The CDR3 loop spans 15 amino acids. CDR1 is MDHEN, CDR2 SYDVKM, per germline. CDR3 loop: CASSFYPTGFTEAFF.

The rearrangement uses TRBV7-9 and TRBJ2-3; TCRdb lists TRBD1, though no DNA is available to test this call. The CDR3 extends over 16 amino acids. Germline CDR1 and CDR2: SEHNR and FQNEAQ (reference sequence). Here the CDR3 reads CASSLFGTDDSYVQYF.

This chain uses TRBV5-1 with TRBJ2-2; TCRdb calls TRBD1, which cannot be checked without DNA. CDR1 and CDR2 (germline): SGHRS, YFSETQ. This CDR3 is built from 13 residues. CDR3 sequence: CASSLAPWGELFF.

V is TRBV7-6 and J is TRBJ2-2; the D call from TCRdb, TRBD1, cannot be confirmed without DNA. Per the germline V gene, CDR1 is SGHVS and CDR2 is FNYEAQ. The CDR3 runs 17 residues. The CDR3 reads CASSQKSGTSNTGELFF.

The J gene is TRBJ1-1, the V gene TRBV7-6. The CDR3 runs to 14 residues. Looked up from germline, CDR1 is SGHVS and CDR2 is FNYEAQ. CDR3 sequence: CASSPAGENTEAFF.